What follows are 23 T cell receptor beta chains derived from one specimen sequenced in a study of T cell responses to AZD1222 COVID-19 vaccine. The assay was immunoSEQ multiplex PCR, and TCRdb's table has in-frame clones only and misses some. In the table there are tens of thousands of clones, roughly 87% of which are singletons. Specimen: peripheral blood, collected on day 0 of AZD1222 vaccination. The receptor source for this set is an adult in good health.

The V gene is TRBV3-1 (or the pseudogene TRBV3-2), the J gene TRBJ1-1; D not resolved. The CDR3 length is 12 residues. CDR1 LGHDT and CDR2 YNNKEL come from the germline V gene (reference sequence). Deletions cut 6 bases from V and 6 bases from J, with 11 bases between. CDR3 coding DNA: TGTGCCAGCAGTCGAGGGAGGTCTGAAGCTTTCTTT. As protein: CASSRGRSEAFF.

This chain joins TRBV30 and TRBJ1-2; no clear D. CDR1 and CDR2 from the germline V gene are GTSNPN and SVGIG (reference sequence). This CDR3 has 14 amino acids. Trimming shortened V by 4 bases and J by 8 bases, and 20 bases separated the two germline ends. In nucleotides, the CDR3 is TGTGCCTGGACCCCTTCACTAGATCCCGTCGGCTACACCTTC. This sequence encodes CAWTPSLDPVGYTF.

The chain uses TRBV27 and TRBJ1-1, with D perhaps TRBD1 (6 bases). Trimming cost V 7 bases and J 0 bases, with 12 bases left between them. CDR3 length: 14 residues. Germline values: CDR1 MNHEY, CDR2 SMNVEV (reference sequence). CDR3 protein: CASKGDSLNTEAFF. The CDR3 DNA follows: TGTGCCAGCAAGGGGGATTCACTGAACACTGAAGCTTTCTTT.

This rearrangement joins TRBV5-5 to TRBJ1-1; unclear D gene. Trimming took 0 bases from V and 5 from J, leaving 8 bases between them. The CDR3 has 13 amino acids. Germline assignment: CDR1 SGHKS and CDR2 YYEKEE (reference sequence). CDR3 amino acids: CASSLAPETEAFF. CDR3 in DNA: TGTGCCAGCAGCTTGGCTCCCGAGACTGAAGCTTTCTTT.

CDR3 protein: CASSPTGYHQPQHF. The CDR3 nucleotides are TGTGCCAGCAGTCCGACAGGGTACCATCAGCCCCAGCATTTT. J is TRBJ1-5 and V is TRBV6-5; 7 positions agree with TRBD1. Germline V gene sequence: CDR1 MNHEY, CDR2 SVGAGI. J was trimmed by 5 bases and V by 5 bases; bases with no gene match: 6. This CDR3 spans 14 amino acids.

The V call is TRBV19, the J call TRBJ2-2, with 8 nucleotides matching TRBD2. The CDR3 runs 16 residues. Germline V gives CDR1 LNHDA, CDR2 SQIVND (reference sequence). V dropped 4 bases and J dropped 8; count of bases not matched to a gene: 12. The CDR3 DNA follows: TGTGCCAGTAGTAAGGAGCGGGGGCCCTGGGATGGGGAGCTGTTTTTT. It translates to CASSKERGPWDGELFF.

The chain recombines TRBV19 with TRBJ1-5; D gene unclear. CDR3 size: 16 residues. Between the trimmed V and J ends, which lost 4 bases and 8 bases, there was a span of 21 bases. Germline V gives CDR1 LNHDA, CDR2 SQIVND (reference sequence). The DNA of the CDR3 is TGTGCCAGTAGTAGCAGCGCGGGCGGTGCCTTGGAGCCCCAGCATTTT. Translation gives CASSSSAGGALEPQHF. Variable domain in full (rest from reference TRBV19 and TRBJ1-5): DGGITQSPKYLFRKEGQNVTLSCEQNLNHDAMYWYRQDPGQGLRLIYYSQIVNDFQKGDIAEGYSVSREKKESFPLTVTSAQKNPTAFYLCASSSSAGGALEPQHFGDGTRLSIL.

This chain joins TRBV6-1 and TRBJ1-3; D perhaps matches TRBD1 (5 bases). Germline values: CDR1 MNHNS, CDR2 SASEGT. V dropped 8 bases and J dropped 0 bases, with 8 bases sitting between them. The CDR3 sequence is 13 residues long. CDR3 in DNA: TGTGCCAGCGCGACAGTCTCTGGAAACACCATATATTTT. This translates into CASATVSGNTIYF.

The J gene is TRBJ2-2, the V gene TRBV5-8, with D perhaps matching TRBD2 (5 bases). The CDR3 is made up of 16 amino acids. Trimming cost V 1 base and J 6 bases, with 16 bases left between them. Germline V lookup: CDR1 SGHTS, CDR2 YDEGEE. The CDR3 reads CASSLLAGVRAGELFF. The CDR3 DNA reads TGTGCCAGCAGCTTGCTTGCCGGGGTTCGGGCCGGGGAGCTGTTTTTT.

CDR3 sequence reads: CASSGTGERDQPQHF. The CDR3 nucleotides read TGTGCCAGCAGCGGTACAGGGGAGCGGGATCAGCCCCAGCATTTT. The chain recombines TRBV27 with TRBJ1-5, with TRBD1 identical over 7 bases. Germline V gene sequence: CDR1 MNHEY, CDR2 SMNVEV (reference sequence). V lost 6 bases to trimming and J lost 5 bases; unmatched junction nucleotides: 10. This CDR3 is 15 amino acids long.

The V gene is TRBV19, the J gene TRBJ1-5, with D uncertain. CDR3 length: 14 residues. V lost 7 bases and J 6 bases, leaving 16 bases between the germline ends. In germline, CDR1 is LNHDA, CDR2 SQIVND (reference sequence). CDR3 residues: CASTISGFGQPQHF. The CDR3 coding sequence is TGTGCCAGTACAATCTCCGGGTTTGGTCAGCCCCAGCATTTT.

J is TRBJ2-5 and V is TRBV2; TRBD2 agrees at 8 bases. This CDR3 region has 16 residues. The junction had 11 bases not matched to a gene; V was cut back by 7 bases and J by 1 base. Germline V lookup: CDR1 SNHLY, CDR2 FYNNEI. DNA of the CDR3: TGTGCCAGCATGGAAGGGCTAGCGGGCGTCCAAGAGACCCAGTACTTC. It yields the protein CASMEGLAGVQETQYF.

The V gene is TRBV11-3, the J gene TRBJ1-1, with D possibly being TRBD1 (5 bases). CDR1 and CDR2 (germline): SGHNT, YENEEA. V was pared by 5 bases and J by 5 bases, with 12 bases between. The CDR3 is 13 amino acids. CDR3 coding DNA: TGTGCCAGCAGCCAAGACAGCAGGACTGAAGCTTTCTTT. It is translated as CASSQDSRTEAFF.

The chain recombines TRBV10-3 with TRBJ2-2; no definite D call. The V and J ends lost 6 bases and 6 bases respectively, with 11 bases between them. In germline, CDR1 is ENHRY, CDR2 SYGVKD. The CDR3 spans 13 residues. This CDR3 is CAISGFGAGELFF. The CDR3 nucleotides are TGTGCCATCAGCGGGTTTGGCGCCGGGGAGCTGTTTTTT.

The chain carries TRBV18 and TRBJ2-2, with D possibly TRBD2 on 5 matching bases. The CDR3 is made up of 17 amino acids. Germline CDR1 and CDR2: KGHSH and LQKENI. Trimming removed 0 bases at V and 4 bases at J, with 15 bases between. The CDR3: CASSPPTGISGTGELFF. The CDR3 DNA follows: TGTGCCAGCTCACCACCGACTGGGATAAGCGGCACCGGGGAGCTGTTTTTT.

The rearrangement joins TRBV30 to TRBJ1-5, with D unclear. The germline V gene has CDR1 GTSNPN and CDR2 SVGIG (reference sequence). The CDR3 is made up of 13 amino acids. V lost 0 bases and J lost 4, with 7 bases in between. Written as DNA, the CDR3 is TGTGCCTGGAGTGTAAAGGGAAATCAGCCCCAGCATTTT. It is translated as CAWSVKGNQPQHF. The complete variable domain, with remaining parts taken from reference TRBV30 and TRBJ1-5, reads SQTIHQWPATLVQPVGSPLSLECTVEGTSNPNLYWYRQAAGRGLQLLFYSVGIGQISSEVPQNLSASRPQDRQFILSSKKLLLSDSGFYLCAWSVKGNQPQHFGDGTRLSIL.

The rearrangement uses TRBV2 and TRBJ2-3; TRBD2 matches 11 bases. There are 16 residues in the CDR3. Trimming removed 4 bases from V and 4 bases from J; junction bases left unmatched: 7. CDR1 and CDR2 from the germline V gene are SNHLY and FYNNEI. For the CDR3, the DNA is TGTGCCAGCAGTGTGGCTAGCGGGGGGCATGCAGATACGCAGTATTTT. Translation: CASSVASGGHADTQYF.

V and J are TRBV28 and TRBJ1-2, with TRBD1 matching 7 bases. The germline gives CDR1 MDHEN, CDR2 SYDVKM. V lost 8 bases and J lost 2; bases outside the gene matches: 5. The CDR3 spans 13 residues. The CDR3 loop is CASGGQENYGYTF. CDR3 bases: TGTGCCAGCGGAGGACAGGAGAACTATGGCTACACCTTC.

This chain joins TRBV5-1 and TRBJ2-7; TRBD1 is a possible D gene (6 bases). There are 16 residues in the CDR3. CDR1 SGHRS and CDR2 YFSETQ come from the germline V gene. Deletions cut 0 bases from V and 2 bases from J, with 15 bases between. DNA of the CDR3: TGCGCCAGCAGCTTGGCCAGGGGACCCTCAACCTACGAGCAGTACTTC. Translating it yields CASSLARGPSTYEQYF.

The chain is built from TRBV12-3 or TRBV12-4 and TRBJ2-1, with 8 positions matching TRBD1. The CDR3 is made up of 12 amino acids. The junction had 3 bases not matched to a gene; V was cut back by 6 bases and J by 8 bases. CDR3 protein: CASSPGGDEQFF. The CDR3 nucleotides are TGTGCCAGCAGCCCAGGGGGCGATGAGCAGTTCTTC.

The chain uses TRBV6-5 and TRBJ2-1, with 12 bases matching TRBD2. With V trimmed by 4 bases and J by 4 bases, 5 bases remained unmatched. Germline V gene lookup returns CDR1 MNHEY and CDR2 SVGAGI. The CDR3 extends over 16 amino acids. The CDR3 bases are TGTGCCAGCAGTTCCCGACTAGCGGGGGAATACAATGAGCAGTTCTTC. Amino acids: CASSSRLAGEYNEQFF.

The chain uses TRBV6-5 and TRBJ2-2; 8 bases are shared with TRBD1. Germline V CDR1 and CDR2: MNHEY, SVGAGI. The CDR3 is made up of 15 amino acids. The junction had 8 bases not matched to a gene; V was cut back by 6 bases and J by 5 bases. Here the CDR3 DNA reads TGTGCCAGCAGGTTCCAAGGACAGGGTACCGGGGAGCTGTTTTTT. Protein: CASRFQGQGTGELFF.

This rearrangement joins TRBV7-3 to TRBJ1-1; TRBD1 is a possible D gene (5 bases). The V and J ends lost 1 base and 1 base respectively, with 7 bases between them. In germline, CDR1 is SGHTA, CDR2 FQGTGA. The CDR3 covers 14 residues. CDR3 coding DNA: TGTGCCAGCAGCTTAAGGGGGGAGAACACTGAAGCTTTCTTT. This encodes CASSLRGENTEAFF.